The 18 T cell receptor beta chains below come from one sample, sequenced in a study of blood T cell repertoires in COVID-19. Sequencing used immunoSEQ multiplex PCR; TCRdb keeps in-frame clones, though not all of them. The table lists around 170,000 clones, around 80% of them singletons. Sequencing was carried out using PBMCs or T cells enriched from blood (not recorded which). The receptors derive from a man aged 55 to 70 who had been exposed to COVID-19.

This chain joins TRBV29-1 and TRBJ2-1; the D gene is possibly TRBD2 (6 bases). Trimming stripped 3 bases from V and 5 bases from J, with 11 bases between. The V gene's germline CDR1 is SQVTM and CDR2 ANQGSEA. This CDR3 comprises 13 residues. The CDR3 bases are TGCAGCGTTGACCGCCCGGGAGACAATGAGCAGTTCTTC. This codes for CSVDRPGDNEQFF.

For the CDR3, the DNA is TGTGCCAGCAGTCGAGGGGGAACCGGGGAGCTGTTTTTT. Translated, it gives CASSRGGTGELFF. The gene calls are TRBV6-5 and TRBJ2-2; tentative D call: TRBD1 (6 bases). The CDR3 runs to 13 residues. V shed 5 bases and J shed 5 bases, with 9 bases lying between them. Per germline, CDR1 MNHEY and CDR2 SVGAGI.

This sequence joins TRBV30 and TRBJ2-1; 11 bases line up with TRBD2. V was clipped by 1 base and J by 8 bases; unmatched bases: 4. Germline CDR1 is GTSNPN and CDR2 is SVGIG (reference sequence). The CDR3 is 14 residues long. CDR3 DNA sequence: TGTGCCTGGAGTGAACTAGCGGGAGCCTATGAGCAGTTCTTC. Protein: CAWSELAGAYEQFF.

The chain has TRBV5-1 and TRBJ2-3; no clear D gene. Trimming took 1 base from V and 0 from J, leaving 6 bases between them. The CDR3 contains 14 residues. CDR1 and CDR2 (germline): SGHRS, YFSETQ. DNA of the CDR3: TGCGCCAGCAGCTTGTCTCCCAGCACAGATACGCAGTATTTT. Its protein is CASSLSPSTDTQYF.

The chain uses TRBV19 and TRBJ1-2; 7 bases agree with TRBD1. J was trimmed by 8 bases and V by 6 bases; bases with no gene match: 3. Germline CDR1 is LNHDA and CDR2 is SQIVND (reference sequence). CDR3 length: 11 amino acids. The CDR3 sequence is CASSFRGGYTF. DNA of the CDR3: TGTGCCAGTAGCTTCAGGGGGGGCTACACCTTC.

This chain uses TRBV28 with TRBJ1-4; 8 nucleotides match TRBD1. This CDR3 comprises 15 residues. Per the germline V gene, CDR1 is MDHEN and CDR2 is SYDVKM. V lost 2 bases to trimming and J lost 8 bases; unmatched junction nucleotides: 7. CDR3 region: CASSLKAGGREKLFF. CDR3 DNA: TGTGCCAGCAGTTTAAAGGCAGGGGGCCGGGAAAAACTGTTTTTT.

The chain couples TRBV9 to TRBJ2-7; TRBD1 aligns across 10 bases. This CDR3 has 15 amino acids. The ends lost 5 bases at V and 3 bases at J; junction bases unmatched: 8. Germline V CDR1 and CDR2: SGDLS, YYNGEE. CDR3 loop: CASRVGDRGFYEQYF. CDR3 coding DNA: TGTGCCAGCAGGGTGGGGGACAGGGGATTCTACGAGCAGTACTTC.

The J gene is TRBJ2-3, the V gene TRBV7-9, with 9 nucleotides matching TRBD2. The CDR3 totals 12 residues. With V trimmed by 6 bases and J by 5 bases, 0 bases remained unmatched. Germline V gene lookup returns CDR1 SEHNR and CDR2 FQNEAQ (reference sequence). The CDR3 DNA is TGTGCCAGCAGACTAGCGGGAGATACGCAGTATTTT. It codes for CASRLAGDTQYF.

This clone was seen once. Germline and junction disagree at one end, which may indicate a read error. The chain combines TRBV12-3 or TRBV12-4 with TRBJ1-2; the D is unclear. The CDR3 has 13 amino acids. The CDR3 here is CASSLGGYYGYTF. The CDR3 coding sequence is TGTGCCAGCAGCTTAGGAGGGTACTATGGCTACACCTTC.

The chain carries TRBV27 and TRBJ1-1; possibly TRBD1 for D (6 bases). Trimming removed 3 bases at V and 4 bases at J, with 15 bases between. The CDR3 length is 15 residues. Germline loops: CDR1 MNHEY, CDR2 SMNVEV (reference sequence). Here the CDR3 reads CASSFDIRGGTEAFF. As DNA, the CDR3 is TGTGCCAGCAGTTTCGACATTAGGGGGGGCACTGAAGCTTTCTTT.

This rearrangement joins TRBV5-4 to TRBJ1-4, with 8 bases aligning to TRBD1. V shed 4 bases and J 3 bases; nucleotides not matched to a gene: 8. This CDR3 has 16 amino acids. Germline CDR1 SGHNT, CDR2 YYREEE (reference sequence). The CDR3 bases are TGTGCCAGCAGCAGGGGACAGGTCGGAGCTAATGAAAAACTGTTTTTT. Translating it yields CASSRGQVGANEKLFF. Based on the CDR3 plus reference TRBV5-4 and TRBJ1-4, the full variable domain is ETGVTQSPTHLIKTRGQQVTLRCSSQSGHNTVSWYQQALGQGPQFIFQYYREEENGRGNFPPRFSGLQFPNYSSELNVNALELDDSALYLCASSRGQVGANEKLFFGSGTQLSVL.

CDR3 protein: CASSKGLQGAGTYGYTF. The CDR3 coding sequence is TGTGCCAGCAGCAAAGGCCTACAGGGGGCGGGTACCTATGGCTACACCTTC. This sequence joins TRBV5-4 and TRBJ1-2; 9 bases line up with TRBD1. From germline, CDR1 is SGHNT and CDR2 YYREEE (reference sequence). V lost 4 bases to trimming and J lost 4 bases; unmatched junction nucleotides: 14. The CDR3 runs 17 residues.

V and J are TRBV6-2 or TRBV6-3 and TRBJ2-1; 12 bases line up with TRBD2. Trimming removed 5 bases from V and 8 bases from J; junction bases left unmatched: 7. Germline CDR1 is MNHEY and CDR2 is SVGEGT. The CDR3 has 15 amino acids. CDR3: CASSPGLAGSDEQFF. As DNA, the CDR3 is TGTGCCAGCAGTCCGGGACTAGCGGGTAGTGATGAGCAGTTCTTC.

The chain has TRBV21-1 and TRBJ2-7; TRBD2, the table's D call, was not compared with the DNA. TRBV21-1 is annotated as a pseudogene. The CDR3 contains 14 residues. CDR3 loop: CASSKRTAAYEQYF. The CDR3 coding sequence is TGTGCCAGCAGCAAGCGGACTGCAGCCTACGAGCAGTACTTC.

V and J are TRBV7-2 and TRBJ1-3, with unresolved D. Looked up from germline, CDR1 is SGHTA and CDR2 is FQGNSA. V was pared by 8 bases and J by 2 bases, with 16 bases between. The CDR3 extends over 15 amino acids. This CDR3 reads CASSLLVAAGNTIYF. CDR3 sequence (DNA): TGTGCCAGCTCCCTACTTGTGGCGGCTGGAAACACCATATATTTT.

This chain links TRBV9 with TRBJ2-5; no clear D. CDR1 is SGDLS and CDR2 is YYNGEE in the germline V gene. The CDR3 is 14 amino acids. The V end lost 0 bases, the J end lost 0 bases, and 6 bases lay between the germline ends. This CDR3 reads CASSVDPNQETQYF. The CDR3 bases are TGTGCCAGCAGCGTAGATCCCAACCAAGAGACCCAGTACTTC.

Only a few counts were recorded for this clone. CDR3 sequence (DNA): TGTGCCAGTAGTATAGGAGGGCCGCGGCAGTTCTTC. Residues: CASSIGGPRQFF. The chain carries TRBV19 and TRBJ2-1, with D perhaps matching TRBD2 (5 bases). Germline-derived CDR1 and CDR2 are LNHDA and SQIVND (reference sequence). CDR3 length: 12 residues. V dropped 1 base and J dropped 12 bases, with 10 bases sitting between them.

The V call is TRBV7-2, the J call TRBJ2-3, with TRBD2 matching over 10 bases. V gave up 0 bases and J gave up 2 bases; unmatched junction bases: 2. CDR3 length equals 16 residues. Germline V gene lookup returns CDR1 SGHTA and CDR2 FQGNSA. CDR3 amino acids: CASSLAGTSVTDTQYF. CDR3 DNA: TGTGCCAGCAGCTTAGCAGGGACTAGCGTCACAGATACGCAGTATTTT.